This T cell receptor (beta chain) was sequenced in a study of shared clonotypes between healthy human individuals. Germline CDR1 SGHNT, CDR2 YENEEA. The CDR3 has 17 amino acids. J lost 7 bases, V lost 2 bases, and 14 bases had no gene match. Positive CCR7 selection of CD45RO-negative cells yielded the naive CD8 cells, and terminally differentiated effector memory CD45RA+ cells were excluded. The table came from immunoSEQ multiplex PCR; TCRdb's copy has only in-frame clones and leaves some out. The table records roughly 600,000 clones, roughly 98% of them present only once. Input material: naive CD8+ T cells sorted from blood. The source of this sequence is a man aged 30 to 45 in good health. This chain joins TRBV11-3 and TRBJ2-1; TRBD2 aligns across 7 bases. The CDR3: CASSLWDSGRETNEQFF. Here the CDR3 DNA reads TGTGCCAGCAGCTTATGGGACTCGGGGCGGGAGACGAATGAGCAGTTCTTC.